Listed here are 3 T cell receptor beta chains from one sample, sequenced in a study of regulatory T cells in long-lasting Graves disease. Arm-PCR with iRepertoire HTBI primers amplified the CDR3 regions for these TCR beta libraries. TCRdb recomputed calls from the multiplex PCR reads with MiXCR, one row per CDR3 protein. Seen here are about 500,000 distinct CDR3 sequences, 16% observed once, and the top ten hold more than 9%. The time point: newly diagnosed GD, antithyroid drugs for less than 3 months. The TCR library was made from RNA that had been extracted from PBMCs in TRIzol. This same sample was also taken into another study, of T cells in Graves' hyperthyroidism and ophthalmopathy.

Sequencing was performed on peripheral blood mononuclear cells (PBMCs), taken at new diagnosis, from a patient treated with antithyroid drugs. The receptors come from a man aged 40-49 years with Graves disease.

This clonotype turned up a few times. The CDR3 DNA follows: TGTGCCAGCAGCTTAGCGCCCGGGACAGGGGGGCATGGGGCCAACGTCCTGACTTTC. This encodes CASSLAPGTGGHGANVLTF. The chain recombines TRBV7-8 with TRBJ2-6; TRBD1 matches 11 bases. Trimming at V came to 0 bases and at J to 3 bases, leaving 7 bases not matched to a gene. The germline gives CDR1 SGHVS, CDR2 FQNEAQ. CDR3 length: 19 residues.

This clonotype was picked up many times. Written as DNA, the CDR3 is TGTGCCTGGAAGGGAAAAGGGAAAGAAAAACTGTTTTTT. It encodes CAWKGKGKEKLFF. This chain uses TRBV30 with TRBJ1-4; D unresolved. Germline CDR1 reads GTSNPN; CDR2 reads SVGIG (reference sequence). The V end lost 4 bases, the J end lost 8 bases, and 14 bases lay between the germline ends. This CDR3 region has 13 residues.

This clonotype came up a few times. The genes are TRBV27 and TRBJ1-6, with a tentative D call TRBD1 (6 bases). The CDR3 spans 16 residues. Germline CDR1 reads MNHEY; CDR2 reads SMNVEV (reference sequence). V lost 6 bases and J lost 7, with 19 bases in between. The chain's CDR3 is CASSPIRGAENSPLHF. DNA for the CDR3: TGTGCCAGCAGCCCCATCCGGGGGGCCGAGAATTCACCCCTCCACTTT.